This T cell receptor beta chain was recovered during a study of blood T cell repertoires in COVID-19. Study in general: Samples of COVID-19 (acute and convalescent) were obtained from the United States, Italy and Spain. Sample material is recorded as cDNA or gDNA derived from T cells, B-cell-depleted T cells, or PBMCs.

Repertoires were generated with immunoSEQ multiplex PCR, while TCRdb's copy carries only in-frame clones and drops some. Of around 250,000 clones listed, roughly nine tenths are singletons. The sample taken for sequencing was peripheral blood. This TCR came from a woman aged 60 to 75 who had recovered from COVID-19.

The CDR3 sequence: CSVVGEAAYNEQFF. Written as DNA, the CDR3 is TGCAGCGTTGTGGGGGAGGCGGCCTACAATGAGCAGTTCTTC. The genes are TRBV29-1 and TRBJ2-1; a weak D match, TRBD2 (6 bases). V was cut by 4 bases and J by 2 bases, with 12 bases left in between. This CDR3 has 14 residues. Germline V gene lookup returns CDR1 SQVTM and CDR2 ANQGSEA.